This T cell receptor beta chain was observed in a study of CD8+ T cells in alopecia areata. On the study more broadly: Tofacitinib administration to treated patients was oral, at 5 to 10 mg twice daily.

The germline V gene has CDR1 GTSNPN and CDR2 SVGIG (reference sequence). This CDR3 contains 13 residues. V lost 0 bases, J lost 4 bases, and 9 bases lay in between. Once RNA had been extracted, it was reverse transcribed into cDNA to act as the sequencing template. The assay was immunoSEQ multiplex PCR, and TCRdb's table has in-frame clones only and misses some. The repertoire has approximately 150,000 clones, approximately 62% of them found once; the top ten carry 11% to 15%. The sample's treatment: oral pan-JAK inhibitor, 5-10 mg twice daily. This TCR was sampled from a human donor with alopecia areata. The rearrangement joins TRBV30 to TRBJ1-2; D gene ambiguous. The sample here was CD4+ T cells sorted from blood, taken at week 24, from a patient treated with tofacitinib. Written as DNA, the CDR3 is TGTGCCTGGAGTGTGAGCTTTCTCTATGGCTACACCTTC. Its translation: CAWSVSFLYGYTF.